What follows describes a single T cell receptor beta chain. Per the study methods: Reference gene primer amplification gave estimated nucleated cell counts. The table came from immunoSEQ multiplex PCR; TCRdb's copy has only in-frame clones and leaves some out. For V, J and clone size, that table is used; D and trimming come from the DNA. Among under 300,000 clones listed, 80% to 90% were seen once. Germline values: CDR1 MNHEY, CDR2 SVGEGT. The CDR3 totals 16 residues. The V gene lost 4 bases and the J gene lost 3 bases, with 16 bases spanning the gap. The data were obtained in a study of blood T cell repertoires in COVID-19. Whole-study context: Both acute and convalescent COVID-19 samples were obtained from the United States, Italy and Spain. PBMCs, B-cell-depleted T cells, or T cells provided the cDNA or gDNA that made up the material.

What was sequenced was peripheral blood. The TCR sequence derives from a woman aged 30 to 39 with active or convalescent COVID-19. This chain uses TRBV6-2 or TRBV6-3 with TRBJ1-5; tentative D call: TRBD1 (5 bases). The CDR3 loop is CASSSMGLGYNQPQHF. DNA of the CDR3: TGTGCCAGCAGTTCCATGGGGCTCGGTTACAATCAGCCCCAGCATTTT.